These T cell receptor beta chains were read from a single sample in a study of blood T cell repertoires in COVID-19. Using immunoSEQ multiplex PCR, the repertoire was profiled, and TCRdb retains in-frame clones only, with some absent. The sample records over 130,000 clones, 84% being singletons. Sequenced material: PBMCs or T cells enriched from blood (not recorded which). The receptors were sampled from a man aged 45-65 years in a cohort exposed to, infected with or recovered from COVID-19 (not recorded which). Both conserved end residues are trimmed from each CDR3.

TRBV5-1	TRBJ2-7	ASNLAGSYEQY
TRBV19	TRBJ1-2	ASSLTHHGYT
TRBV28	TRBJ1-1	ASSLQGANTEAF
TRBV7-9	TRBJ1-2	ASSLVRRDGYT
TRBV27	TRBJ1-2	ASTAGTGFPYGGYT
TRBV11-2	TRBJ2-3	ASSLNPGEGTDTQY
TRBV21-1	TRBJ1-1	APGTSKTGVTEAF
TRBV27	TRBJ2-1	ATRIGGASGEQF
TRBV5-1	TRBJ2-7	ASSLVGYEQY
TRBV30	TRBJ2-2	GNGYGDTGELF
TRBV7-9	TRBJ1-6	ASSLGQKNSPLH
TRBV3-1/TRBV3-2	TRBJ1-4	ASSQAREEKLF
TRBV11-3	TRBJ1-3	ASSDSAGNTIY
TRBV7-3	TRBJ2-1	ASSSNDRVGEQF
TRBV3-1/TRBV3-2	TRBJ1-1	ASGQQGAF
TRBV10-1	TRBJ1-3	ASSEGSSGNTIY
TRBV28	TRBJ1-3	ASSPPGILNGNTIY
TRBV28	TRBJ1-5	ASSSRGGGLADQPQH
TRBV10-3	TRBJ2-3	AISGGALSTDTQY
TRBV7-8	TRBJ2-5	ASSLGEKETQY
TRBV10-2	TRBJ2-7	ASRERGSYEQY
TRBV27	TRBJ2-7	ASSFQGDSYEQY
TRBV30	TRBJ1-2	AWTTSYGYT
TRBV4-1	TRBJ2-5	ASSQLYGETQY
TRBV7-8	TRBJ1-4	ASSLQDGENEKLF
TRBV15	TRBJ2-7	ATSRGLAGEYEQY
TRBV16	TRBJ1-1	ASSPAGVPDRAF
TRBV27	TRBJ2-6	ASSSLQGPYSGANVLT
TRBV24-1	TRBJ1-6	ATSARVGYNSPLH
TRBV5-1	TRBJ2-7	ASSPGQGAYEQY
TRBV24-1	TRBJ2-1	ATSDSNNEQF
TRBV10-3	TRBJ2-3	AIRKAGLAADTQY
TRBV5-1	TRBJ2-3	ASSLRGGQREGRDTQY
TRBV3-1/TRBV3-2	TRBJ2-1	ASSQRTGTGPYNEQF
TRBV10-3	TRBJ2-2	ATTGTGTNTGELF
TRBV15	TRBJ2-3	ATSDRDSNTDTQY
TRBV5-6	TRBJ2-1	ASSPQGNYNEQF
TRBV7-3	TRBJ2-1	ASSLTAGGSYNEQF
TRBV5-1	TRBJ2-4	ASSLGGSEAKNIQY